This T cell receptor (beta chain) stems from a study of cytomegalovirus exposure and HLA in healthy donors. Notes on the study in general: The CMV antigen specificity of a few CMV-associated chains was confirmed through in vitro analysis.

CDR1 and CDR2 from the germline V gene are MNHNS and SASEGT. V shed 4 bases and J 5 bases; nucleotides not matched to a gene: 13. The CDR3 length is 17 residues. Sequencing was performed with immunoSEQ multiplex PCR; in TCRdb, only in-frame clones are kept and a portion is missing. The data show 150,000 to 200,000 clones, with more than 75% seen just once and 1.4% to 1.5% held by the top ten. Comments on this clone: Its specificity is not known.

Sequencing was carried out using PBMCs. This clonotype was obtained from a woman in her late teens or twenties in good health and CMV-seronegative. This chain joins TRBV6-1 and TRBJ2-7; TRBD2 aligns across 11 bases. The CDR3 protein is CASSGGTLAGGIHEQYF. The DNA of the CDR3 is TGTGCCAGCAGTGGGGGGACCTTAGCGGGAGGGATCCACGAGCAGTACTTC.